A selection of T cell receptor beta chains follows, all from one sample in a study of radiotherapy plus CTLA-4 blockade in lung cancer. The method was immunoSEQ multiplex PCR; TCRdb's version includes in-frame clones alone and lacks a portion of them. The table lists around 30,000 clones, approximately 70% of them singletons. The sequences come from peripheral blood, collected from a patient treated with radiotherapy plus ipilimumab. These receptors originate from a human donor with non-small cell lung cancer who had stable disease on radiotherapy plus ipilimumab. Each CDR3 is given with its conserved first and last residue. Clone size is not always given. Where it is, it says once, few, many or a class for expanded clones.

cdr3_length v_call clone_size cdr3_aa
14 TRBV5-6 - CASSLQGGGGEQFF
14 TRBV5-1 - CASSLEGVVGPQHF
15 TRBV19 few CASSIAAANTGELFF
14 TRBV29-1 - CSVAPGQGAYEQYF
14 TRBV28 once CASSPGGGKETQYF
16 TRBV5-4 once CASSPGLAGNTDTQYF
15 TRBV15 few CATSYKDLGNEKLFF
14 TRBV27 - CASRRQGGSYEQYF
15 TRBV6-5 - CASSQGSGIRYEQYF
15 TRBV19 - CASSRSDRGLEKLFF
15 TRBV7-8 - CASTADRAGFYEQYF
11 TRBV14 - CASSPGETQYF
12 TRBV30 few CAWSVIWAEAFF
13 TRBV6-6 few CASRRGGNTEAFF
15 TRBV27 few CASGLLAGAADTQYF
13 TRBV7-6 - CASSWDRANEQFF
16 TRBV10-3 few CAISEVTGGASYEQYF
13 TRBV9 medium-sized CASSAGQSETQYF
15 TRBV5-6 - CASSRRQAYNSPLHF
13 TRBV2 - CASSEGWTAGYTF
16 TRBV10-2 once CASTIGPRDYRSPLHF
15 TRBV2 few CASTLHGTGDEKLFF